This T cell receptor beta chain was recovered during a study of cytomegalovirus exposure and HLA in healthy donors. Study outcomes and limitations: It was confirmed in vitro that a few of the CMV-associated chains were specific for CMV antigens. Among the most significant clusters, several appeared linked to common viral pathogens in a later analysis.

Notes on this clone: Its matching antigen is unknown. The sample holds other DNA sequences that translate to the same CDR3.

Both 60 Vbeta primers and 13 Jbeta primers went into the PCR. The method was immunoSEQ multiplex PCR; TCRdb's version includes in-frame clones alone and lacks a portion of them. The sample contains some 190,000 clones, around 80% of which appear only once. After removal of 9 bases from V and 3 bases from J, the junction contained 10 bases not matched to a gene. CDR3 length: 15 residues. Germline V gene data show CDR1 as KGHSH and CDR2 as LQKENI. This sequence joins TRBV18 and TRBJ2-1; 8 nucleotides align to TRBD2. Sequenced sample: PBMCs. The receptor was derived from a man aged 18 to 29 in good health and CMV-seronegative. The DNA for the CDR3 is TGTGCCAGTTCCCCTGGACTAGCCAACTACAATGAGCAGTTCTTC. This translates into CASSPGLANYNEQFF.